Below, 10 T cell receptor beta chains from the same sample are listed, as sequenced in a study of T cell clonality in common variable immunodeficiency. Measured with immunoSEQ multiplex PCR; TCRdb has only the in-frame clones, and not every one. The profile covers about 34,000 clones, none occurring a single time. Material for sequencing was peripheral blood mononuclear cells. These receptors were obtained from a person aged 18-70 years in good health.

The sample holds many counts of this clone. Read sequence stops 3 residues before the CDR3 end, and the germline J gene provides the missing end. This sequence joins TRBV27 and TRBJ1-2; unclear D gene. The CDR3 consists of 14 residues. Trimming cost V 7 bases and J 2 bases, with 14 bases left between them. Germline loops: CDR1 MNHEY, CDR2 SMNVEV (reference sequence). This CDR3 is CASTIRGANYGYTF. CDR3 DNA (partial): TGTGCCAGCACTATCCGGGGAGCCAACTATGGC.

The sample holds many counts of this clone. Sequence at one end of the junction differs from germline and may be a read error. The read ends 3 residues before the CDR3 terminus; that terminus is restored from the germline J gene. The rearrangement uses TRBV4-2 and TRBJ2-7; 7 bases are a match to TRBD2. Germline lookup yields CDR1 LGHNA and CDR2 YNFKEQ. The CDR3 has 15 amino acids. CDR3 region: CASSQGRGSHYEQYF. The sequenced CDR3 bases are TGCGCCAGCAGCCAAGGGAGGGGATCTCACTACGAG.

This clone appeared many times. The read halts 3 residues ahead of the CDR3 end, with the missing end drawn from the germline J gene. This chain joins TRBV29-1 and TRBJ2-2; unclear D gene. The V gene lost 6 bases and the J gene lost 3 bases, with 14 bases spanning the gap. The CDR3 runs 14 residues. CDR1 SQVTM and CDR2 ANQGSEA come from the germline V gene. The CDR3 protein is CSVASGPYTGELFF. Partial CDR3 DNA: TGCAGCGTCGCCTCGGGTCCGTACACCGGGGAG.

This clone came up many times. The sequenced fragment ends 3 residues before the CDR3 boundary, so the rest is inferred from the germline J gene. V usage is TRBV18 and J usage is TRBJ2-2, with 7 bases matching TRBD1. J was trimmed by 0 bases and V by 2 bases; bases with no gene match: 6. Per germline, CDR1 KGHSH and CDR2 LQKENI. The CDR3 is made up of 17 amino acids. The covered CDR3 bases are TGTGCCAGCTCACCAGAAGGACAGGTAGCGAACACCGGGGAG. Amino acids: CASSPEGQVANTGE. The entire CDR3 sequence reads CASSPEGQVANTGELFF.

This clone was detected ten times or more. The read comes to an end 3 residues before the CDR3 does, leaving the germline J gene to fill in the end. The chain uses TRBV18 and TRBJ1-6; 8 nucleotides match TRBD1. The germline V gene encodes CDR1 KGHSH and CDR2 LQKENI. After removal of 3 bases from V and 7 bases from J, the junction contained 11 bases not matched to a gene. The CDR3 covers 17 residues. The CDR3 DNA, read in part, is TGTGCCAGCTCACCCTTCTCGCCAGGGGGCGACAATTCACCC. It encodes CASSPFSPGGDNSP. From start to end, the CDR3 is CASSPFSPGGDNSPLHF.

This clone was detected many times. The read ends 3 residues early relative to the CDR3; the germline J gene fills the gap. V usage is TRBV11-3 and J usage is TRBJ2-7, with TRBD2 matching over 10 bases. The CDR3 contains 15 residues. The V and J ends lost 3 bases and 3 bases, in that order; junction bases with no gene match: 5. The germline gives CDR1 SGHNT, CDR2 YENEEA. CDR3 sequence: CASSFGLAGGYEQYF. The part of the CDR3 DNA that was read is TGTGCCAGCAGCTTCGGGTTAGCGGGAGGCTACGAG.

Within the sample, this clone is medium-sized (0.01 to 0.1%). The DNA read from the CDR3 is TGTGCCAGCAGATGGACAGCTGGTTATGGC. Translated: CASRWTAGYG. From start to end, the CDR3 is CASRWTAGYGYTF. This sequence joins TRBV5-5 and TRBJ1-2; tentative D call: TRBD1 (6 bases). Read data end 3 residues before the CDR3 end; the end is taken from the germline J gene. This CDR3 contains 13 residues. Germline V gene data show CDR1 as SGHKS and CDR2 as YYEKEE (reference sequence). The ends were cut back, 5 bases at V and 5 bases at J, with 13 bases in the middle.

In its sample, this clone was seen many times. The DNA read from the CDR3 is TGTGCCAGTAGTATCCTGACAAGAGGGGAAGCGAACTATGGC. Its protein is CASSILTRGEANYG. The complete CDR3 sequence is CASSILTRGEANYGYTF. The rearrangement joins TRBV19 to TRBJ1-2; tentative D call: TRBD1 (5 bases). The CDR3 extends 3 residues past the end of the read, so its final part is completed from the germline J gene. This CDR3 is built from 17 residues. From germline, CDR1 is LNHDA and CDR2 SQIVND (reference sequence). Trimming shortened V by 3 bases and J by 2 bases, and 19 bases separated the two germline ends.

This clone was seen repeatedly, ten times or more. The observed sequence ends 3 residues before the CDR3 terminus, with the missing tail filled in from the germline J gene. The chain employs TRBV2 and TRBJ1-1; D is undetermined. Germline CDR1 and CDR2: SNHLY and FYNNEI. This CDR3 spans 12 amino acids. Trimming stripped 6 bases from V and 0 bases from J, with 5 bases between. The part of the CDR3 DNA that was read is TGTGCCAGCAGCGTTATGAACACTGAA. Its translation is CASSVMNTE. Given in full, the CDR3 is CASSVMNTEAFF. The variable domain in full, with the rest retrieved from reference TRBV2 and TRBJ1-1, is EPEVTQTPSHQVTQMGQEVILRCVPISNHLYFYWYRQILGQKVEFLVSFYNNEISEKSEIFDDQFSVERPDGSNFTLKIRSTKLEDSAMYFCASSVMNTEAFFGQGTRLTVV.

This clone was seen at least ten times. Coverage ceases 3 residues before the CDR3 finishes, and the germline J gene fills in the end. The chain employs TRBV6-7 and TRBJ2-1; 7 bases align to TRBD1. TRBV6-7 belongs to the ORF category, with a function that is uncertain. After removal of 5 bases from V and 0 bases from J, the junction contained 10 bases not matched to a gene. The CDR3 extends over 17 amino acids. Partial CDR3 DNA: TGTGCCAGCAGTAAGCAGGACAGGCGATTCTCCTACAATGAG. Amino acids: CASSKQDRRFSYNE. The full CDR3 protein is CASSKQDRRFSYNEQFF.